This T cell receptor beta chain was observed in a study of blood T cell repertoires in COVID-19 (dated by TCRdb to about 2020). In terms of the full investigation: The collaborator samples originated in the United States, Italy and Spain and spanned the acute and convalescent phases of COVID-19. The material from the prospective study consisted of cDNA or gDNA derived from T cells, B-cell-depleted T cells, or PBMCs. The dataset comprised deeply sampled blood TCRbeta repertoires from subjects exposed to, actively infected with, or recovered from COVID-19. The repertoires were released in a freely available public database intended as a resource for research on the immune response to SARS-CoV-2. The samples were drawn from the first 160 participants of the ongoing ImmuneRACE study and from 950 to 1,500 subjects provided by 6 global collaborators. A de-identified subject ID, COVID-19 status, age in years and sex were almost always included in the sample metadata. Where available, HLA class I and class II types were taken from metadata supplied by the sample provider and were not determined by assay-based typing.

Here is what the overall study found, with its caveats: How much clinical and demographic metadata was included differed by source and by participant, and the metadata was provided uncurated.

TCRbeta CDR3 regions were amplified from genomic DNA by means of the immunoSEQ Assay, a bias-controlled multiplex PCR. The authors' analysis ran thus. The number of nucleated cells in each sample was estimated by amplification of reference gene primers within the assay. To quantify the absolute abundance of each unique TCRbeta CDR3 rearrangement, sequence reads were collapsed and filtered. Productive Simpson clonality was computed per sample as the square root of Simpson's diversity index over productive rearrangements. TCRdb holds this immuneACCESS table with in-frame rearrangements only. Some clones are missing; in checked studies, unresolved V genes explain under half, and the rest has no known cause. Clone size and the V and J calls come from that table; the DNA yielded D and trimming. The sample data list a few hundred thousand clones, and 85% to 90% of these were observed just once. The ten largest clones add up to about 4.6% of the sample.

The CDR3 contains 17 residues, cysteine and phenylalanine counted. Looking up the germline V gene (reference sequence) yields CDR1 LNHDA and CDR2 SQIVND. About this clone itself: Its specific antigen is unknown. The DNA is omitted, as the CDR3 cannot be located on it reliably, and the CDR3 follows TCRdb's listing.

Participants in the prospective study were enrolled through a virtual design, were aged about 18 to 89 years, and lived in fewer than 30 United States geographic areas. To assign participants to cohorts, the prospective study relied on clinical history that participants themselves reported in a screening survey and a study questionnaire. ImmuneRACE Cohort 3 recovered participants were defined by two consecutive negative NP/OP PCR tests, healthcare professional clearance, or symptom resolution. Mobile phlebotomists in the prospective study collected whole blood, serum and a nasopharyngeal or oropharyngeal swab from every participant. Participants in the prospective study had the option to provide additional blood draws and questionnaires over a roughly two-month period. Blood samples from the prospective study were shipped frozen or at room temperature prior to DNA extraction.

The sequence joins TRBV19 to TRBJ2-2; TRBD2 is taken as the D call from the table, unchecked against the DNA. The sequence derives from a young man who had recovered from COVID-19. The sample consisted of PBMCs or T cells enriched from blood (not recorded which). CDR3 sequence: CASSDFRGGGNTGELFF.